This paragraph covers one T cell receptor beta chain sequence. Germline V gives CDR1 MDHEN, CDR2 SYDVKM. The length of the CDR3 is 13 residues. Through 5' RACE with UMI labels, the TRB cDNA libraries were prepared. After re-calling the 5' RACE reads, TCRdb lists one entry per CDR3 protein, DNA absent. This specimen shows approximately 49,000 distinct CDR3 sequences; the ten leading clones hold 15%. Sorting yielded triplicates of 300,000 cells for each CD8+ T cell subset. The data belong to a study of CXCR3-negative and CXCR3-positive naive CD8 T cells. Sequenced input: memory CD8+ T cells from blood. The clonotype was recovered from a human donor in good health. Some clones in this sample may be carry-over from other donors' samples. The chain couples TRBV28 to TRBJ2-7. The CDR3 protein is CASSLSDTYEQYF.